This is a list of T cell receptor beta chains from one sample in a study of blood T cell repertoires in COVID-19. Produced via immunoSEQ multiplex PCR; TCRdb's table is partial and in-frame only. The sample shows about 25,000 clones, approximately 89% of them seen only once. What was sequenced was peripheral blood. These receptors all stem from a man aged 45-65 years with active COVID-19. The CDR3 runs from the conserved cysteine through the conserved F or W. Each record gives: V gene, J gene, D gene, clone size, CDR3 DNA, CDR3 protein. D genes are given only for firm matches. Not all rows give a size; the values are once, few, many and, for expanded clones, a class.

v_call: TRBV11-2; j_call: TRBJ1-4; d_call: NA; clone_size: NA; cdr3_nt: TGTGCCAGCAGCCAGGGACAAGCTAATAATGAAAAACTGTTTTTT; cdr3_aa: CASSQGQANNEKLFF
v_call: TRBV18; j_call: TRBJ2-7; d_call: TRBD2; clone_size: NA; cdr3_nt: TGTGCCAGCTCACCCAGGACTAGCGGGGGCCTTGATTCCTACGAGCAGTACTTC; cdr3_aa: CASSPRTSGGLDSYEQYF
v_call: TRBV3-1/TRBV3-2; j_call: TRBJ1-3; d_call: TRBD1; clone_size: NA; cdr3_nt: TGTGCCAGCAGCCCCGGGGACAGGGTGAGCGGAAACACCATATATTTT; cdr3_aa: CASSPGDRVSGNTIYF
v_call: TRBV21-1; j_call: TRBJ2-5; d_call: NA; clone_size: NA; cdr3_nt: TGTGCCAGCAGCAAACCCTTGGCAGTCCAAGAGACCCAGTACTTC; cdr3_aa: CASSKPLAVQETQYF
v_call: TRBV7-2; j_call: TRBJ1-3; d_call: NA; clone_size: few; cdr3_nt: TGTGCCAGCAGCCCCCGGACTTTCAGCTCTGGAAACACCATATATTTT; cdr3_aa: CASSPRTFSSGNTIYF
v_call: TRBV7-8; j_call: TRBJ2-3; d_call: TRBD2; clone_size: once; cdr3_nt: TGTGCCAGCAGCTTAGAACTAGCGGGAGTCGGTAGCACAGATACGCAGTATTTT; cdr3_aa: CASSLELAGVGSTDTQYF
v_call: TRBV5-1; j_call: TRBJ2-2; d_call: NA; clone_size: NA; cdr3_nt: TGCGCCAGCAGCCGGGGACAGAACACCGGGGAGCTGTTTTTT; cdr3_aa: CASSRGQNTGELFF
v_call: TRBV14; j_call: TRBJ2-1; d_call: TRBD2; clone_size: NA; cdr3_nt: TGTGCCAGCAGCCAAGCCATCTCGTTACTAGCGGGAGTGAAGGATGAGCAGTTCTTC; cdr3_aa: CASSQAISLLAGVKDEQFF
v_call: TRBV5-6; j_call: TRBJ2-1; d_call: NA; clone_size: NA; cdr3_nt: TGTGCCAGCAGCTTTCGAGTTTGGGAGCAGTTCTTC; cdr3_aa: CASSFRVWEQFF
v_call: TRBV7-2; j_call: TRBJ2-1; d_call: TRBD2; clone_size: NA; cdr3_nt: TGTGCCAGCAGCCAAGGGACTAGCGGTTTTGGGTTCGTTGAGCAGTTCTTC; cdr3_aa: CASSQGTSGFGFVEQFF